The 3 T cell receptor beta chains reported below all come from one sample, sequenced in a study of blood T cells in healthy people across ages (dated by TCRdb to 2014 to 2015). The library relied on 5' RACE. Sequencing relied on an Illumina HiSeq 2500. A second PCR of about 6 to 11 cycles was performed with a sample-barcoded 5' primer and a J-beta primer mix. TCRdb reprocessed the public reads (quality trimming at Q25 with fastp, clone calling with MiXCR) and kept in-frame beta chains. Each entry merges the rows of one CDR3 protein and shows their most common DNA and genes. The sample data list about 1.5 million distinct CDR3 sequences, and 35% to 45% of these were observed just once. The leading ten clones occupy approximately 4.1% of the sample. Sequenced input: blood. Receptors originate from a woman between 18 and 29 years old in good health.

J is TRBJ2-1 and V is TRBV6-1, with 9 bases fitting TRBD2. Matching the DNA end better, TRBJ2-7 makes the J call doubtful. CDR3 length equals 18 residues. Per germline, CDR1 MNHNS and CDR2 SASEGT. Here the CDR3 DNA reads TGTGCCAGCAGGCGACGACTAGCGGTCCCGAGCTCCTACAATGAGCAGTACTTC. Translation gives CASRRRLAVPSSYNEQYF.

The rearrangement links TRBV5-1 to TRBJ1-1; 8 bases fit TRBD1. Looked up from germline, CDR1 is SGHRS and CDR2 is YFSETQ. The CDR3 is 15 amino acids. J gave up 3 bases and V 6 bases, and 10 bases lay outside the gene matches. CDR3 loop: CASNLGDRWDTEAFF. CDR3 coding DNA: TGCGCCAGCAACCTGGGGGACAGGTGGGACACTGAAGCTTTCTTT. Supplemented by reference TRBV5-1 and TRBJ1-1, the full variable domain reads KAGVTQTPRYLIKTRGQQVTLSCSPISGHRSVSWYQQTPGQGLQFLFEYFSETQRNKGNFPGRFSGRQFSNSRSEMNVSTLELGDSALYLCASNLGDRWDTEAFFGQGTRLTVV.

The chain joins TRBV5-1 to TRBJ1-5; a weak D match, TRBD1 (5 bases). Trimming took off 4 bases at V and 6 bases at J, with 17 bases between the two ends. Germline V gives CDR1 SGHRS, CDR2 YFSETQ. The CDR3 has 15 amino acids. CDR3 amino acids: CASSVGTAGGQPQHF. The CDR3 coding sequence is TGCGCCAGCAGCGTCGGGACTGCGGGGGGTCAGCCCCAGCATTTT.